This TCR beta chain was recovered during a study of shared clonotypes between healthy human individuals. In regard to this clone: Its antigen is undetermined.

Findings of the study overall: Naive subsets, compared against memory subsets, generally had larger estimated richness values. An effect of sequencing depth on clonotype sharing among donors was expected.

This CDR3 is built from 15 residues. Germline-derived CDR1 and CDR2 are SNHLY and FYNNEI. The ends lost 5 bases at V and 4 bases at J; junction bases unmatched: 8. Original processing methods: ImmunoSEQ junction-only sequences lacked quality scores, so their filtering differed. TCRdb's table, derived via immunoSEQ multiplex PCR, lists solely in-frame clones and lacks some. The V and J calls and clone size were taken over from that table, and D and trimming were inferred from the DNA. The sample records about 1 million clones, approximately 68% being singletons. The specimen sequenced was memory CD4+ T cells sorted from blood. Subset in this sample: CD45RA-negative fraction. This sequence joins TRBV2 and TRBJ2-5; TRBD1 matches at 9 bases. The TCR originated in a man between 18 and 29 years old in good health. The CDR3 coding sequence is TGTGCCAGCAGTTCCGGGACAGGGCCGTCAGAGACCCAGTACTTC. It yields the protein CASSSGTGPSETQYF.